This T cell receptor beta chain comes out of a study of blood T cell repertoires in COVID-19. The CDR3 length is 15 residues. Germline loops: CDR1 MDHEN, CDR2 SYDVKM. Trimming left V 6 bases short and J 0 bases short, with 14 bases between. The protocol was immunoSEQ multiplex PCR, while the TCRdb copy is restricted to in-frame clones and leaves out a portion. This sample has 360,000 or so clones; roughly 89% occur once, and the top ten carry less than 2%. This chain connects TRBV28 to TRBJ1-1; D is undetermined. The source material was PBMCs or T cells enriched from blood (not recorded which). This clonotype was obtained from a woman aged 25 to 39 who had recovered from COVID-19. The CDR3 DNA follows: TGTGCCAGCAGCCGCGGAGGACGGGTGAACACTGAAGCTTTCTTT. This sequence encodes CASSRGGRVNTEAFF. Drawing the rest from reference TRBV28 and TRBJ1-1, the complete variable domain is DVKVTQSSRYLVKRTGEKVFLECVQDMDHENMFWYRQDPGLGLRLIYFSYDVKMKEKGDIPEGYSVSREKKERFSLILESASTNQTSMYLCASSRGGRVNTEAFFGQGTRLTVV.